These 7 T cell receptor beta chains share one sample of origin, sequenced in a study of tumor-infiltrating lymphocytes in primary liver carcinoma (dated by TCRdb to the late 2010s). Sequencing was performed on an Illumina HiSeq 2500. Starting from 500 to 600 ng total RNA, TCRbeta-specific cDNA was produced by reverse transcription with a constant-region primer and ProtoScript II reverse transcriptase. TCRbeta libraries were built with three nested multiplex PCR rounds, a slightly modified ARM-PCR procedure. Each of the first two PCR rounds ran for approximately 10 cycles using multiplex TRBV1-TRBV30 forward primers together with a Cbeta reverse primer. TCRdb itself trimmed the public reads at Q25 with fastp, ran MiXCR and retained productive beta chains. Entries that share a CDR3 protein sequence are merged under the most common genes and DNA. Present in this sample are about 310,000 distinct CDR3 sequences, 65% of which were seen just once. The ten largest clones represent roughly 9% of the sample.

Blood RNA was extracted from unsorted whole blood with TRIzol reagent; germline DNA came from the DNeasy Blood & Tissue kit. Sequencing was done on a sample of peripheral blood. These receptors were taken from a man between 35 and 55 years old with primary liver carcinoma and hepatitis B virus infection.

This clonotype was found once. This could be a read error, since a much larger clone is one nucleotide away. Since no conserved phenylalanine or tryptophan closes the CDR3, a read error is the likely cause. The J gene is TRBJ2-1, the V gene TRBV12-3 or TRBV12-4; 8 nucleotides match TRBD2. CDR3 length equals 15 residues. The V segment lost 1 base and the J segment 7 bases; nucleotides outside the gene matches: 6. The CDR3 DNA follows: TGTGCCAGCAGTTTAGTCAGCGGGAGAGTGAATGAGCAGTTCTTA. Translating gives CASSLVSGRVNEQFL.

This clonotype was seen at least ten times. V is TRBV29-1 and J is TRBJ1-1; D unclear. The V end lost 4 bases, the J end lost 4 bases, and 16 bases lay between the germline ends. Germline CDR1 and CDR2: SQVTM and ANQGSEA. The CDR3 spans 14 residues. DNA for the CDR3: TGCAGCGTTGCTGTGGAAACTTGGGCCACTGAAGCTTTCTTT. Residues: CSVAVETWATEAFF.

The J gene is TRBJ1-1, the V gene TRBV6-1, with no clear D. V was cut by 2 bases and J by 0 bases, with 7 bases left in between. The CDR3 has 14 residues. CDR1 and CDR2 from the germline V gene are MNHNS and SASEGT. The CDR3 DNA is TGTGCCAGCAGTGAAACCGCACTGAACACTGAAGCTTTCTTT. Its protein product is CASSETALNTEAFF.

About this clonotype: A much bigger clone sits one base away, suggesting this may be a read error. V usage is TRBV6-5 and J usage is TRBJ2-3, with TRBD1 matching 7 bases. Germline lookup yields CDR1 MNHEY and CDR2 SVGAGI. V lost 7 bases and J lost 6; bases outside the gene matches: 7. This CDR3 has 13 residues. The CDR3 sequence: CASTSDRDDTQYF. The CDR3 DNA is TGTGCCAGCACTTCCGACAGGGACGATACGCAGTATTTT.

Notes on this clonotype: In this CDR3 the conserved last residue, phenylalanine or tryptophan, is missing, so a read error is likely. The CDR3 region has the DNA TGTCCCAGCAGCCCCGCCGACGAGCAGTACTTG. Residues: CPSSPADEQYL. J is TRBJ2-7 and V is TRBV11-2; the D is unclear. From germline, CDR1 is SGHAT and CDR2 FQNNGV. The CDR3 is made up of 11 amino acids.

V usage is TRBV28 and J usage is TRBJ1-3; D not certain. The V and J ends lost 3 bases and 0 bases respectively, with 15 bases between them. This CDR3 region has 17 residues. The germline V gene has CDR1 MDHEN and CDR2 SYDVKM. In DNA form, the CDR3 reads TGTGCCAGCAGTTTCCCCAGCCGAAAGGGCTCTGGAAACACCATATATTTT. Its translation: CASSFPSRKGSGNTIYF.

Note on this clonotype: A far larger clone is one base from this, pointing to a likely read error. V gene TRBV29-1 combines with J gene TRBJ2-2; 7 bases are a match to TRBD1. Germline-derived CDR1 and CDR2 are SQVTM and ANQGSEA. The CDR3 consists of 12 residues. The V and J ends lost 6 bases and 4 bases, in that order; junction bases with no gene match: 2. The CDR3 nucleotides read TGCAGCGTGAGACAGGGCACCGGGGAGCTGTTTTTT. Encoded protein: CSVRQGTGELFF.